The 17 T cell receptor beta chains reported below all come from one sample, sequenced in a study of cytomegalovirus exposure and HLA in healthy donors. Using immunoSEQ multiplex PCR, the repertoire was profiled, and TCRdb retains in-frame clones only, with some absent. Among 140,000 or so clones listed, 75% to 90% were seen once. Sequenced sample: PBMCs. Receptors originate from a young woman in good health and CMV-seropositive.

The J gene is TRBJ2-1, the V gene TRBV6-5; 10 nucleotides align to TRBD1. Losses at the gene ends were 2 bases for V and 2 bases for J; bases not matched to a gene: 0. CDR1 MNHEY and CDR2 SVGAGI come from the germline V gene. The CDR3 consists of 15 residues. CDR3 sequence (DNA): TGTGCCAGCAGTTACGACAGGGGGCCCTACAATGAGCAGTTCTTC. Its translation: CASSYDRGPYNEQFF.

The chain carries TRBV4-2 and TRBJ1-4; 7 bases fit TRBD1. CDR1 LGHNA and CDR2 YNFKEQ come from the germline V gene. The junction had 8 bases not matched to a gene; V was cut back by 4 bases and J by 6 bases. The CDR3 has 15 amino acids. CDR3 residues: CASSPKTGLDEKLFF. The CDR3 bases are TGTGCCAGCAGCCCCAAGACAGGGTTGGATGAAAAACTGTTTTTT.

CDR3 amino acids: CASSEQGGGELFF. CDR3 in DNA: TGTGCCAGCAGTGAACAGGGGGGCGGGGAGCTGTTTTTT. The rearrangement links TRBV25-1 to TRBJ2-2; D perhaps matches TRBD1 (7 bases). Germline V gene data show CDR1 as MGHDK and CDR2 as SYGVNS. Trimming pared 2 bases from V and 7 bases from J, leaving 8 bases between. This CDR3 comprises 13 residues.

The chain links TRBV18 to TRBJ2-4; tentative D call: TRBD1 (6 bases). The CDR3 runs to 15 residues. Germline V gene lookup returns CDR1 KGHSH and CDR2 LQKENI. V gave up 1 base and J gave up 6 bases, with 13 bases separating them. The CDR3 protein is CASSPQGDTGNIQYF. As DNA, the CDR3 is TGTGCCAGCTCACCACAGGGGGACACAGGAAACATTCAGTACTTC.

This sequence joins TRBV19 and TRBJ1-5, with 10 bases that match TRBD1. The V and J ends lost 4 bases and 2 bases, in that order; junction bases with no gene match: 8. This CDR3 spans 17 amino acids. Germline V gene lookup returns CDR1 LNHDA and CDR2 SQIVND (reference sequence). This CDR3 is CASSTRTGGLGNQPQHF. The CDR3 DNA sequence: TGTGCCAGTAGTACACGGACAGGGGGATTAGGCAATCAGCCCCAGCATTTT.

The chain couples TRBV19 to TRBJ1-5; D possibly corresponds to TRBD1 (6 bases). CDR1 is LNHDA, CDR2 SQIVND, per germline (reference sequence). V was cut by 5 bases and J by 0 bases, with 11 bases left in between. The CDR3 spans 15 residues. The CDR3 bases are TGTGCCAGTAGTCCCACAGGGTATAGCAATCAGCCCCAGCATTTT. Its translation: CASSPTGYSNQPQHF.

The V call is TRBV6-5, the J call TRBJ2-7, with D possibly matching TRBD1 (5 bases). The V end was cut by 2 bases, the J end by 3 bases, with 8 bases between. This CDR3 is 13 amino acids long. From germline, CDR1 is MNHEY and CDR2 SVGAGI. The CDR3 region has the DNA TGTGCCAGCAGTTACGCAGGGTACTACGAGCAGTACTTC. Amino acids: CASSYAGYYEQYF.

The chain combines TRBV18 with TRBJ1-6; D gene ambiguous. Germline V gives CDR1 KGHSH, CDR2 LQKENI. The CDR3 has 14 amino acids. V lost 6 bases to trimming and J lost 5 bases, with 11 bases between them. The CDR3 spells CASSPGIHNSPLHF. Written as DNA, the CDR3 is TGTGCCAGCTCTCCCGGGATTCATAATTCACCCCTCCACTTT.

The rearrangement joins TRBV29-1 to TRBJ1-2, with D perhaps TRBD1 (6 bases). The germline CDR1 and CDR2 sequences are SQVTM and ANQGSEA. This CDR3 has 14 amino acids. The V gene lost 7 bases and the J gene lost 3 bases, with 18 bases spanning the gap. CDR3 nucleotides: TGCAGCGCCGGACCGAGGGGGAAGGACTATGGCTACACCTTC. Translating gives CSAGPRGKDYGYTF.

This rearrangement joins TRBV7-9 to TRBJ2-7; D is possibly TRBD1 (6 bases). This CDR3 has 13 residues. Germline lookup yields CDR1 SEHNR and CDR2 FQNEAQ (reference sequence). With 1 base removed from V and 3 bases from J, the gap between germline ends came to 7 bases. The DNA for the CDR3 is TGTGCCAGCAGCTTAGGAGGGGGCTACGAGCAGTACTTC. This codes for CASSLGGGYEQYF.

The chain couples TRBV15 to TRBJ2-7; D gene uncertain. The CDR3 sequence is 15 residues long. Looked up from germline, CDR1 is LNHNV and CDR2 is YYDKDF (reference sequence). Trimming shortened V by 1 base and J by 0 bases, and 10 bases separated the two germline ends. The CDR3 nucleotides read TGTGCCACCAGCAGAGCAGGCATTAGCTCCTACGAGCAGTACTTC. The encoded protein is CATSRAGISSYEQYF.

The chain carries TRBV18 and TRBJ2-5, with 10 bases aligning to TRBD1. Germline V gene data show CDR1 as KGHSH and CDR2 as LQKENI. This CDR3 is built from 14 residues. Trimming at V came to 3 bases and at J to 5 bases, leaving 3 bases not matched to a gene. CDR3 DNA: TGTGCCAGCTCACCTGACAGGGGGCACGAGACCCAGTACTTC. It is translated as CASSPDRGHETQYF.

The chain is built from TRBV7-9 and TRBJ2-7; 7 bases fit TRBD1. Germline V CDR1 and CDR2: SEHNR, FQNEAQ (reference sequence). With 5 bases clipped from V and 2 bases from J, the junction kept 12 bases outside the gene matches. CDR3 length: 16 amino acids. CDR3 DNA sequence: TGTGCCAGCAGCACCGAGAGACAGGGTCCCGCCTACGAGCAGTACTTC. As protein: CASSTERQGPAYEQYF.

The chain employs TRBV2 and TRBJ2-1, with a weak D call TRBD2 (5 bases). The CDR3 sequence is 16 residues long. With 7 bases removed from V and 2 bases from J, the gap between germline ends came to 18 bases. Per the germline V gene, CDR1 is SNHLY and CDR2 is FYNNEI. The CDR3 is CASTASIAVTYNEQFF. The CDR3 DNA is TGTGCCAGCACCGCTAGCATAGCCGTTACCTACAATGAGCAGTTCTTC.

This clone was picked up one time. This sequence joins TRBV6-6 and TRBJ2-7; TRBD1 matches at 9 bases. Germline V gene sequence: CDR1 MNHNY, CDR2 SVGAGI (reference sequence). This CDR3 has 12 amino acids. The CDR3 reads CAEGQGKGEQYF. DNA for the CDR3: TGTGCTGAGGGACAGGGAAAAGGCGAGCAGTACTTC.

V and J are TRBV18 and TRBJ1-1, with D unresolved. The CDR3 consists of 15 residues. Germline V gene data show CDR1 as KGHSH and CDR2 as LQKENI. V lost 4 bases to trimming and J lost 5 bases, with 17 bases between them. The CDR3 coding sequence is TGTGCCAGCTCACTCATCGACGGTGCGCGGACTGAAGCTTTCTTT. Its translation is CASSLIDGARTEAFF.

V usage is TRBV28 and J usage is TRBJ2-2; 8 bases line up with TRBD1. This CDR3 has 16 amino acids. The V gene end was trimmed by 4 bases and the J gene end by 0 bases; junction bases not matched to a gene: 4. The germline V gene encodes CDR1 MDHEN and CDR2 SYDVKM. CDR3 in DNA: TGTGCCAGCAGTTCCGACAGGGGTACGAACACCGGGGAGCTGTTTTTT. Translating gives CASSSDRGTNTGELFF.